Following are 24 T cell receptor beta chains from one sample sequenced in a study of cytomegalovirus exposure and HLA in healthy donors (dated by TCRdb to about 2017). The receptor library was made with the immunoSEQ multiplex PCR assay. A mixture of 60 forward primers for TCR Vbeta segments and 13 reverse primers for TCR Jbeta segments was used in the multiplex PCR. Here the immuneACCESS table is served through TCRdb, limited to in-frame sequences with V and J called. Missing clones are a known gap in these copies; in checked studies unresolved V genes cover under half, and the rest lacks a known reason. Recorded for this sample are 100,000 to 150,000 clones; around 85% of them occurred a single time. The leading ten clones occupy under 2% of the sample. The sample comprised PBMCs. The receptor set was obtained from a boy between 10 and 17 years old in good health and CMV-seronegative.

The CDR3 region is CASSLSNEQFF. The CDR3 DNA sequence: TGTGCCAGCAGCCTGTCCAATGAGCAGTTCTTC. The chain is built from TRBV9 and TRBJ2-1, with D hard to call. The V gene lost 4 bases and the J gene lost 6 bases, with 5 bases spanning the gap. This CDR3 region has 11 residues. Germline V CDR1 and CDR2: SGDLS, YYNGEE. The full variable domain, its missing parts supplied by reference TRBV9 and TRBJ2-1, is DSGVTQTPKHLITATGQRVTLRCSPRSGDLSVYWYQQSLDQGLQFLIQYYNGEERAKGNILERFSAQQFPDLHSELNLSSLELGDSALYFCASSLSNEQFFGPGTRLTVL.

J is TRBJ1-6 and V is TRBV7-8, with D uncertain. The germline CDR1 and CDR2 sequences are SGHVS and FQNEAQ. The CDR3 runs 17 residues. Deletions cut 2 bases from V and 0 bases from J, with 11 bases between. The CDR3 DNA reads TGTGCCAGCAGCTTATTTCGGGAAAGCTCCTATAATTCACCCCTCCACTTT. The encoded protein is CASSLFRESSYNSPLHF.

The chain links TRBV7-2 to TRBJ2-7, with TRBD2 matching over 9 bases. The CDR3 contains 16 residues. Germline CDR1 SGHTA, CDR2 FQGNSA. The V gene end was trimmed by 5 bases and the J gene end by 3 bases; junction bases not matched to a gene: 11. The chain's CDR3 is CASSQHEAGGFYEQYF. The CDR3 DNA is TGTGCCAGCAGCCAACACGAGGCGGGGGGGTTCTACGAGCAGTACTTC.

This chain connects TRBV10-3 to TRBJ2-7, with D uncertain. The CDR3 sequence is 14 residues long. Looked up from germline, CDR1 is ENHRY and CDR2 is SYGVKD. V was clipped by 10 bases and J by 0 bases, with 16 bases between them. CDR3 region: CATRLSYSSYEQYF. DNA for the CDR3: TGTGCCACCAGATTATCATACAGCTCCTACGAGCAGTACTTC.

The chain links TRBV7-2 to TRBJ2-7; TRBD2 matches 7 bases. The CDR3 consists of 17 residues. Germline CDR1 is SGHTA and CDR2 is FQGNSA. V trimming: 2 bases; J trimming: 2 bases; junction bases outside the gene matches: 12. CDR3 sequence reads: CASSLSRQAGPPYEQYF. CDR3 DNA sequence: TGTGCCAGCAGCTTATCAAGGCAAGCGGGGCCCCCCTACGAGCAGTACTTC.

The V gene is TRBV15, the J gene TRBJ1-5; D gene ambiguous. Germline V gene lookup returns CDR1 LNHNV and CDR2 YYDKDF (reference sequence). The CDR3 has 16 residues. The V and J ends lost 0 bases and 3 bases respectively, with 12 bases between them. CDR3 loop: CATSRDSSRINQPQHF. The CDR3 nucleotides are TGTGCCACCAGCAGAGATTCCTCCAGGATCAATCAGCCCCAGCATTTT.

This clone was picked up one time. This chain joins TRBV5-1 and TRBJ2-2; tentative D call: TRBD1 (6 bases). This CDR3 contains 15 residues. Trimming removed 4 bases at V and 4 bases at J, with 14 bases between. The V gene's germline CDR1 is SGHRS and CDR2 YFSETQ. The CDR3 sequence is CASSPLTGFTGELFF. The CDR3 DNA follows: TGCGCCAGCAGCCCGTTGACAGGATTCACCGGGGAGCTGTTTTTT.

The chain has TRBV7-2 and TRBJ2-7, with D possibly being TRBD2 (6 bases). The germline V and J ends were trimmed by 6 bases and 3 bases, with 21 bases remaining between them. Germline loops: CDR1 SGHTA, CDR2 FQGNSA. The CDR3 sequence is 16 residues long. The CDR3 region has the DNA TGTGCCAGCAGTCGAAGGGGCACGGGAGAACACTACGAGCAGTACTTC. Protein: CASSRRGTGEHYEQYF. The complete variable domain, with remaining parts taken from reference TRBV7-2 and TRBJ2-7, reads GAGVSQSPSNKVTEKGKDVELRCDPISGHTALYWYRQSLGQGLEFLIYFQGNSAPDKSGLPSDRFSAERTGGSVSTLTIQRTQQEDSAVYLCASSRRGTGEHYEQYFGPGTRLTVT.

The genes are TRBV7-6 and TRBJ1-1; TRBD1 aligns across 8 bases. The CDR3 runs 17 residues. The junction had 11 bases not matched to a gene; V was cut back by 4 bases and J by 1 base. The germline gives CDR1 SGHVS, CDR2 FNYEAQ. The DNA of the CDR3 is TGTGCCAGCAGCTCACGTGTAAACAGGGGGAAGAACACTGAAGCTTTCTTT. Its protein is CASSSRVNRGKNTEAFF. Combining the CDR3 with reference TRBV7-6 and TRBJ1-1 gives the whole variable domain GAGVSQSPRYKVTKRGQDVALRCDPISGHVSLYWYRQALGQGPEFLTYFNYEAQQDKSGLPNDRFSAERPEGSISTLTIQRTEQRDSAMYRCASSSRVNRGKNTEAFFGQGTRLTVV.

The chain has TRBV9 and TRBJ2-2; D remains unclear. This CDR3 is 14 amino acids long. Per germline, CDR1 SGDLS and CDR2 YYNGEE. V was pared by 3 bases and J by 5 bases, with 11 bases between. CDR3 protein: CASSGGVDTGELFF. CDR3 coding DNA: TGTGCCAGCAGCGGAGGAGTGGATACCGGGGAGCTGTTTTTT. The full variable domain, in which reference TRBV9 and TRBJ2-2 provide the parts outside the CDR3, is DSGVTQTPKHLITATGQRVTLRCSPRSGDLSVYWYQQSLDQGLQFLIQYYNGEERAKGNILERFSAQQFPDLHSELNLSSLELGDSALYFCASSGGVDTGELFFGEGSRLTVL.

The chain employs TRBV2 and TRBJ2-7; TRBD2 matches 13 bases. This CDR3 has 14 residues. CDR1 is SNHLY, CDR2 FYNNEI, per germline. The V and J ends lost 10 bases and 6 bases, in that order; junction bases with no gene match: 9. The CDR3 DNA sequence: TGTGCCACCGGACGGACTAGCGGGAGCTTCGAGCAGTACTTC. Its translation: CATGRTSGSFEQYF. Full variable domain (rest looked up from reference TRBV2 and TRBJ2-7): EPEVTQTPSHQVTQMGQEVILRCVPISNHLYFYWYRQILGQKVEFLVSFYNNEISEKSEIFDDQFSVERPDGSNFTLKIRSTKLEDSAMYFCATGRTSGSFEQYFGPGTRLTVT.

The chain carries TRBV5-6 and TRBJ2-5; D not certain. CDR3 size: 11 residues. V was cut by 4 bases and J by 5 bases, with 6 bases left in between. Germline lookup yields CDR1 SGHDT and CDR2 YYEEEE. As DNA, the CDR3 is TGTGCCAGCAGCATTTCGGAGACCCAGTACTTC. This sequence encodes CASSISETQYF.

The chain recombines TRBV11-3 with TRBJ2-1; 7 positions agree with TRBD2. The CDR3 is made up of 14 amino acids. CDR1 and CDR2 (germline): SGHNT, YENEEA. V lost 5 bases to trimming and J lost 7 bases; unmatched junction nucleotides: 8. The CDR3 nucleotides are TGTGCCAGCAGCCCGCGCGGGAGCGGGAATGAGCAGTTCTTC. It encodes CASSPRGSGNEQFF.

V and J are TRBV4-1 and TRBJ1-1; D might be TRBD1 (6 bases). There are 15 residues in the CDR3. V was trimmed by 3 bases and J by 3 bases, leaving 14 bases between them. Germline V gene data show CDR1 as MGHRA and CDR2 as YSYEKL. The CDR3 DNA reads TGCGCCAGCAGCCATCGGGGGGGCGCGGACACTGAAGCTTTCTTT. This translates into CASSHRGGADTEAFF.

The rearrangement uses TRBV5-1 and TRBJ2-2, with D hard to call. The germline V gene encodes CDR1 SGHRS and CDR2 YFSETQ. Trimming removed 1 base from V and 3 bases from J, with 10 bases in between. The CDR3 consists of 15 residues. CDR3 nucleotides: TGCGCCAGCAGCTTGTCTTCTTTTTACACCGGGGAGCTGTTTTTT. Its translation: CASSLSSFYTGELFF.

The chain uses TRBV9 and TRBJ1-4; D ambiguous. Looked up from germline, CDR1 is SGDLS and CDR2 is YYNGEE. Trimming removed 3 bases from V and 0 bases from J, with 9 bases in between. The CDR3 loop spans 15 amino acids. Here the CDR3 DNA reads TGTGCCAGCAGCGAGAAGACTGCAACTAATGAAAAACTGTTTTTT. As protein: CASSEKTATNEKLFF. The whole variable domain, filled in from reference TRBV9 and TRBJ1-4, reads DSGVTQTPKHLITATGQRVTLRCSPRSGDLSVYWYQQSLDQGLQFLIQYYNGEERAKGNILERFSAQQFPDLHSELNLSSLELGDSALYFCASSEKTATNEKLFFGSGTQLSVL.

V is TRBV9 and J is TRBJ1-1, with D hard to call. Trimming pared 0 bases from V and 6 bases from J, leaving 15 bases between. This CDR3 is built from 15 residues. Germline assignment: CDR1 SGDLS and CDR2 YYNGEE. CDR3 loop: CASSVDSTRVSEAFF. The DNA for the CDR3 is TGTGCCAGCAGCGTAGACAGCACTCGTGTGTCTGAAGCTTTCTTT.

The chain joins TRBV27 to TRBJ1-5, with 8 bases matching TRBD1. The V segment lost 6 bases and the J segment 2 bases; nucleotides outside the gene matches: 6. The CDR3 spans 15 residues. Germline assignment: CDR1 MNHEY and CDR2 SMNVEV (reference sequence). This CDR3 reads CASRRTTGGNQPQHF. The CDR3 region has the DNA TGTGCCAGCAGGAGGACGACAGGGGGCAATCAGCCCCAGCATTTT.

CDR3 bases: TGCAGCGCGTATACACCAGACCGGGACAGCACCTATGGCTACACCTTC. Translated: CSAYTPDRDSTYGYTF. The rearrangement links TRBV29-1 to TRBJ1-2; 7 bases match TRBD1. The CDR3 runs to 16 residues. V was pared by 7 bases and J by 4 bases, with 18 bases of the junction left unmatched. Germline V gene lookup returns CDR1 SQVTM and CDR2 ANQGSEA.

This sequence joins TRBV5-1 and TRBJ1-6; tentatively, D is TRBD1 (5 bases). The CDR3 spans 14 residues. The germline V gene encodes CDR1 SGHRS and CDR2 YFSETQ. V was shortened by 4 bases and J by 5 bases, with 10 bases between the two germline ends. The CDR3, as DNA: TGCGCCAGCAGCCCGGGGGTTGATAATTCACCCCTCCACTTT. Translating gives CASSPGVDNSPLHF.

The CDR3: CASSQSGAAWYEQYF. The CDR3 DNA reads TGTGCCAGCAGCCAAAGCGGGGCGGCGTGGTACGAGCAGTACTTC. The genes are TRBV4-2 and TRBJ2-7, with 7 bases matching TRBD2. The germline V gene encodes CDR1 LGHNA and CDR2 YNFKEQ. V was clipped by 2 bases and J by 4 bases; unmatched bases: 8. The CDR3 covers 15 residues.

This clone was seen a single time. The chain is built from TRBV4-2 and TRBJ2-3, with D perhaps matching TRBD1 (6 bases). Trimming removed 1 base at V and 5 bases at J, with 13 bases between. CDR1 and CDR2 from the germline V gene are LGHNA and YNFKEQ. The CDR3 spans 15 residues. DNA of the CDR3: TGTGCCAGCAGCCAAGGAGGGGGATTTGGAGATACGCAGTATTTT. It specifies CASSQGGGFGDTQYF.

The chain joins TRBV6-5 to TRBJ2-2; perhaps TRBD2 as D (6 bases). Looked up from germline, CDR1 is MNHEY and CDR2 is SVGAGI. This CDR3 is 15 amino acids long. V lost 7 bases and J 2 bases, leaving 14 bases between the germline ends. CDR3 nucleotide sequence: TGTGCCAGCACCAACTTGGGGGGAAACACCGGGGAGCTGTTTTTT. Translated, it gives CASTNLGGNTGELFF.

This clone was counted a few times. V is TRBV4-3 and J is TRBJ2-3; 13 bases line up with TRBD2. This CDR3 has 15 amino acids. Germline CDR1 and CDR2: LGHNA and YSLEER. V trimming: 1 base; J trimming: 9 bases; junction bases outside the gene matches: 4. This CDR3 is CASSQGTSGGVTQYF. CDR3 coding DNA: TGCGCCAGCAGCCAAGGGACTAGCGGGGGAGTAACGCAGTATTTT.